A selection of T cell receptor beta chains follows, all from one sample in a study of Ad26.COV2.S vaccination and SARS-CoV-2 variants. Sequencing used immunoSEQ multiplex PCR; TCRdb keeps in-frame clones, though not all of them. This sample has some 250,000 clones, with approximately 90% found just once. Sequenced material: peripheral blood, taken in a trial of Ad26.COV2.S vaccine versus placebo. The receptors shown here come from a person aged 18 to 59 who received the Ad26.COV2.S COVID-19 vaccine or a placebo. CDR3s include the opening cysteine and the closing phenylalanine or tryptophan. The D gene is left open where the match is weak. Clone size is given for some rows only: seen once, a few or many times, or a class if the clone is expanded.

clone_size: .; d_call: .; j_call: TRBJ2-3; v_call: TRBV24-1; cdr3_aa: CATSVQSTDTQYF; cdr3_nt: TGTGCCACCAGTGTTCAGAGCACAGATACGCAGTATTTT
clone_size: once; d_call: TRBD1; j_call: TRBJ2-7; v_call: TRBV28; cdr3_aa: CASSLLPTGGYEQYF; cdr3_nt: TGTGCCAGCAGTTTACTGCCAACAGGGGGCTACGAGCAGTACTTC
clone_size: once; d_call: .; j_call: TRBJ1-1; v_call: TRBV10-3; cdr3_aa: CAISESRQVNTEAFF; cdr3_nt: TGTGCCATCAGTGAGTCTAGACAGGTGAACACTGAAGCTTTCTTT
clone_size: .; d_call: TRBD1; j_call: TRBJ2-1; v_call: TRBV7-9; cdr3_aa: CASSPTEGTVDNEQFF; cdr3_nt: TGTGCCAGCAGCCCCACCGAAGGGACAGTGGACAATGAGCAGTTCTTC
clone_size: few; d_call: .; j_call: TRBJ1-5; v_call: TRBV3-1/TRBV3-2; cdr3_aa: CASSHTQANQPQHF; cdr3_nt: TGTGCCAGCAGCCATACACAGGCCAATCAGCCCCAGCATTTT
clone_size: .; d_call: TRBD1; j_call: TRBJ2-3; v_call: TRBV6-5; cdr3_aa: CASSYGFRGREDTQYF; cdr3_nt: TGTGCCAGCAGTTACGGCTTCAGGGGGCGAGAAGATACGCAGTATTTT
clone_size: once; d_call: TRBD2; j_call: TRBJ2-3; v_call: TRBV3-1/TRBV3-2; cdr3_aa: CASSPEWTSGERDTQYF; cdr3_nt: TGTGCCAGCAGCCCAGAGTGGACTAGCGGGGAAAGAGATACGCAGTATTTT
clone_size: .; d_call: TRBD2; j_call: TRBJ2-2; v_call: TRBV27; cdr3_aa: CASSWRRTSGRENTGELFF; cdr3_nt: TGTGCCAGCAGTTGGAGGAGGACTAGCGGGAGGGAGAACACCGGGGAGCTGTTTTTT
clone_size: few; d_call: .; j_call: TRBJ1-3; v_call: TRBV5-1; cdr3_aa: CASSSGITISGNTIYF; cdr3_nt: TGCGCCAGCAGCTCGGGGATTACCATCTCTGGAAACACCATATATTTT
clone_size: .; d_call: .; j_call: TRBJ2-4; v_call: TRBV2; cdr3_aa: CASSEARGGASAKNIQYF; cdr3_nt: TGTGCCAGCAGTGAAGCGCGTGGGGGGGCCTCGGCCAAAAACATTCAGTACTTC
clone_size: .; d_call: .; j_call: TRBJ2-7; v_call: TRBV7-9; cdr3_aa: CASSGRGTKAPMSSHEQYF; cdr3_nt: TGTGCCAGCAGCGGCAGGGGGACTAAAGCCCCTATGAGTTCCCACGAGCAGTACTTC